A single sample gave rise to the 32 T cell receptor beta chains below, sequenced in a study of T cells in Graves' hyperthyroidism and ophthalmopathy (dated by TCRdb to about 2019). Receptor amplification or capture employed multiplex PCR. Instrument used: Illumina HiSeq 2000. TCR beta CDR3 regions were amplified from RNA transcripts. The TCR CDR3 was subjected to a first round of RT-PCR using the HTBI primer set and the Qiagen OneStep RT-PCR kit. TCRdb took the public reads, trimmed them with fastp at Q25, ran MiXCR for clone calling and kept in-frame beta chains. CDR3 protein sequences are deduplicated, and each keeps its most common genes and DNA. This sample gives about 640,000 distinct CDR3 sequences in total; more than 20% of them show up just once. Together, the top ten hold under 35% of the sample. Sequences were obtained from blood. Every receptor here comes from a man younger than 40 with Graves' ophthalmopathy.

This clonotype was observed a few times. J is TRBJ2-7 and V is TRBV3-1; D tentatively fits TRBD1 or TRBD2 (5 bases each). Looked up from germline, CDR1 is LGHDT and CDR2 is YNNKEL (reference sequence). There are 14 residues in the CDR3. V lost 4 bases and J 6 bases, leaving 16 bases between the germline ends. CDR3 bases: TGTGCCAGCAGCCTCGGGACCCCAGGAGGCGAGCAGTACTTC. Translation gives CASSLGTPGGEQYF.

V and J are TRBV4-1 and TRBJ1-2; D is unclear. V lost 1 base to trimming and J lost 4 bases, with 7 bases between them. This CDR3 has 13 amino acids. CDR1 is MGHRA, CDR2 YSYEKL, per germline. Here the CDR3 DNA reads TGCGCCAGCAGCCAAGGTCACCTCTATGGCTACACCTTC. Its protein product is CASSQGHLYGYTF.

This clonotype was counted a few times. The rearrangement uses TRBV27 and TRBJ2-1; 8 nucleotides line up with TRBD1. The CDR3 sequence is 16 residues long. Germline V gene data show CDR1 as MNHEY and CDR2 as SMNVEV (reference sequence). The junction had 14 bases not matched to a gene; V was cut back by 8 bases and J by 5 bases. CDR3 residues: CASHRQGSTPHNEQFF. DNA for the CDR3: TGTGCCAGCCACAGACAGGGGTCTACCCCCCACAATGAGCAGTTCTTC.

The genes are TRBV9 and TRBJ1-1; perhaps TRBD1 as D (6 bases). This CDR3 is built from 14 residues. With 0 bases removed from V and 4 bases from J, the gap between germline ends came to 10 bases. Germline CDR1 reads SGDLS; CDR2 reads YYNGEE. CDR3: CASSVGGLGTEAFF. DNA of the CDR3: TGTGCCAGCAGCGTAGGGGGGCTGGGCACTGAAGCTTTCTTT.

At least ten counts were recorded for this clonotype. The chain links TRBV5-1 to TRBJ2-1; TRBD1 agrees at 9 bases. CDR1 SGHRS and CDR2 YFSETQ come from the germline V gene. V gave up 8 bases and J gave up 4 bases; unmatched junction bases: 7. CDR3 length: 14 amino acids. In DNA, the CDR3 is TGCGCCAGTTCCGGGACAGGGCAGTACAATGAGCAGTTCTTC. This codes for CASSGTGQYNEQFF.

The chain recombines TRBV5-5 with TRBJ2-2; 7 nucleotides match TRBD2. After removal of 5 bases from V and 0 bases from J, the junction contained 4 bases not matched to a gene. Germline V gene lookup returns CDR1 SGHKS and CDR2 YYEKEE (reference sequence). The CDR3 is 15 amino acids. The CDR3 is CASSLLASNTGELFF. CDR3 nucleotides: TGTGCCAGCAGTCTACTAGCGTCGAACACCGGGGAGCTGTTTTTT.

This clonotype was recorded a few times. The chain uses TRBV7-9 and TRBJ1-5; D is unclear. The CDR3 is 13 residues long. Germline V gives CDR1 SEHNR, CDR2 FQNEAQ (reference sequence). The V and J ends lost 5 bases and 7 bases respectively, with 12 bases between them. CDR3: CASSVSNGQPQHF. The CDR3 region has the DNA TGTGCCAGCAGCGTAAGTAACGGCCAGCCCCAGCATTTT. The full variable domain, completed using reference TRBV7-9 and TRBJ1-5, is DTGVSQNPRHKITKRGQNVTFRCDPISEHNRLYWYRQTLGQGPEFLTYFQNEAQLEKSRLLSDRFSAERPKGSFSTLEIQRTEQGDSAMYLCASSVSNGQPQHFGDGTRLSIL.

This clonotype has a count of ten or more. The CDR3 DNA sequence: TGTGCCAGCAGTTCAGCCGGGACTCGAAAGCAAGAGACCCAGTACTTC. Translating gives CASSSAGTRKQETQYF. This chain connects TRBV28 to TRBJ2-5; weak D call: TRBD2 (6 bases). The V end was cut by 4 bases, the J end by 2 bases, with 17 bases between. Germline CDR1 reads MDHEN; CDR2 reads SYDVKM. This CDR3 has 16 residues.

The chain has TRBV7-9 and TRBJ2-3; no firm D call. This CDR3 has 15 residues. Germline loops: CDR1 SEHNR, CDR2 FQNEAQ (reference sequence). Trimming took off 3 bases at V and 0 bases at J, with 10 bases between the two ends. The chain's CDR3 is CASSLRDFSTDTQYF. In nucleotides, the CDR3 is TGTGCCAGCAGCTTGAGAGATTTTAGCACAGATACGCAGTATTTT.

Only a few counts were recorded for this clonotype. The chain carries TRBV6-5 and TRBJ2-7; TRBD2 might be the D (5 bases). Looked up from germline, CDR1 is MNHEY and CDR2 is SVGAGI. V lost 0 bases to trimming and J lost 6 bases, with 6 bases between them. The CDR3 is made up of 12 amino acids. CDR3 amino acids: CASSYSGSEQYF. CDR3 DNA: TGTGCCAGCAGTTACTCGGGGAGCGAGCAGTACTTC.

This clonotype was seen many times. The chain couples TRBV12-3 or TRBV12-4 to TRBJ1-1, with D possibly being TRBD1 (5 bases). Deletions cut 6 bases from V and 8 bases from J, with 16 bases between. This CDR3 has 13 residues. The CDR3 is CASSAAWGREAFF. The DNA of the CDR3 is TGTGCCAGCAGCGCAGCTTGGGGGAGAGAAGCTTTCTTT.

Ten or more counts support this clonotype. The V gene is TRBV30, the J gene TRBJ1-5, with a tentative D call TRBD1 (5 bases). Germline V gene lookup returns CDR1 GTSNPN and CDR2 SVGIG (reference sequence). The CDR3 spans 18 residues. V was cut by 2 bases and J by 0 bases, with 20 bases left in between. This chain's CDR3 is CAWSPLVGGQGSNQPQHF. CDR3 in DNA: TGTGCCTGGAGTCCTCTTGTCGGCGGGCAGGGTAGCAATCAGCCCCAGCATTTT. Supplemented by reference TRBV30 and TRBJ1-5, the full variable domain reads SQTIHQWPATLVQPVGSPLSLECTVEGTSNPNLYWYRQAAGRGLQLLFYSVGIGQISSEVPQNLSASRPQDRQFILSSKKLLLSDSGFYLCAWSPLVGGQGSNQPQHFGDGTRLSIL.

V and J are TRBV6-5 and TRBJ2-1; D is possibly TRBD1 or TRBD2 (5 bases each). Germline loops: CDR1 MNHEY, CDR2 SVGAGI. V lost 8 bases and J 5 bases, leaving 13 bases between the germline ends. The CDR3 totals 13 residues. The CDR3 DNA reads TGTGCCAGCGGACACGGGACCAACAATGAGCAGTTCTTC. Translating gives CASGHGTNNEQFF.

The CDR3 loop is CASSEGGAESGQETQYF. The CDR3 region has the DNA TGTGCCAGCAGCGAAGGGGGCGCAGAGTCGGGCCAAGAGACCCAGTACTTC. The V call is TRBV7-2, the J call TRBJ2-5, with TRBD1 identical over 7 bases. The length of the CDR3 is 17 residues. Germline V gives CDR1 SGHTA, CDR2 FQGNSA. The V and J ends lost 5 bases and 1 base, in that order; junction bases with no gene match: 13.

To note about this clonotype: One end of the junction is discordant with germline, which a read error may explain. The gene calls are TRBV7-9 and TRBJ2-7, with D tentatively TRBD1 (8 bases). This CDR3 has 15 amino acids. From germline, CDR1 is SEHNR and CDR2 FQNEAQ (reference sequence). The DNA for the CDR3 is TGTTCCAGCAGGAAAGCGGGACAGGTGGCGGAGGAGCAGTACTTC. It yields the protein CSSRKAGQVAEEQYF.

Regarding this clonotype: A junction end diverges from the germline sequence, so it may reflect a read error. This sequence joins TRBV5-1 and TRBJ2-2; a possible D gene is TRBD1 (5 bases). This CDR3 comprises 17 residues. Per the germline V gene, CDR1 is SGHRS and CDR2 is YFSETQ. As DNA, the CDR3 is TGTGCCAGCAGCCCTTATTCTGGGCAGGGGAACACCGGGGAGCTGTTTTTT. Translated: CASSPYSGQGNTGELFF.

This chain joins TRBV6-5 and TRBJ1-5; 10 nucleotides agree with TRBD1. The CDR3 runs 17 residues. Germline assignment: CDR1 MNHEY and CDR2 SVGAGI. With V trimmed by 2 bases and J by 1 base, 5 bases remained unmatched. This chain's CDR3 is CASSYHDRGLSNQPQHF. The CDR3 coding sequence is TGTGCCAGCAGTTACCACGACAGGGGGCTGAGCAATCAGCCCCAGCATTTT.

There are many counts of this clonotype. In DNA form, the CDR3 reads TGTGCCAGCAGTTTGCGTCCAGGTTTGAACACTGAAGCTTTCTTT. It is translated as CASSLRPGLNTEAFF. V gene TRBV27 combines with J gene TRBJ1-1; D not resolved. V was trimmed by 3 bases and J by 0 bases, leaving 11 bases between them. The CDR3 is made up of 15 amino acids. Germline assignment: CDR1 MNHEY and CDR2 SMNVEV (reference sequence).

This clonotype was seen a few times. This chain joins TRBV20-1 and TRBJ2-1; TRBD2 might be the D (5 bases). Germline V gene lookup returns CDR1 DFQATT and CDR2 SNEGSKA (reference sequence). This CDR3 has 15 amino acids. Trimming removed 0 bases at V and 5 bases at J, with 14 bases between. Here the CDR3 DNA reads TGCAGTGCTAGAGAGGAAGGGAGCGGAGACAATGAGCAGTTCTTC. It yields the protein CSAREEGSGDNEQFF.

This clonotype appeared many times. CDR3: CASSYSAKQNTEAFF. CDR3 nucleotide sequence: TGTGCCAGCAGTTACTCCGCCAAACAGAACACTGAAGCTTTCTTT. The chain uses TRBV6-5 and TRBJ1-1, with D unclear. Germline CDR1 is MNHEY and CDR2 is SVGAGI. The CDR3 totals 15 residues. The V end lost 0 bases, the J end lost 1 base, and 9 bases lay between the germline ends.

The chain is built from TRBV10-2 and TRBJ1-5; 9 bases match TRBD1. V dropped 8 bases and J dropped 3; count of bases not matched to a gene: 8. Germline CDR1 WSHSY, CDR2 SAAADI. CDR3 size: 15 residues. The CDR3 region has the DNA TGCGCCAGCTCTCCGGACAGGGGAGACAATCAGCCCCAGCATTTT. Its translation is CASSPDRGDNQPQHF.

This chain uses TRBV5-1 with TRBJ2-5; 12 bases are a match to TRBD2. The CDR3 covers 16 residues. With V trimmed by 5 bases and J by 2 bases, 7 bases remained unmatched. Per the germline V gene, CDR1 is SGHRS and CDR2 is YFSETQ. The CDR3 here is CASSRTSGTSQETQYF. The CDR3 DNA is TGCGCCAGCAGTCGGACTAGCGGGACCTCTCAAGAGACCCAGTACTTC.

This clonotype showed up just a few times. The chain links TRBV12-3 or TRBV12-4 to TRBJ1-4, with TRBD1 matching 9 bases. CDR3 length equals 14 residues. V gave up 6 bases and J gave up 7 bases; unmatched junction bases: 6. The CDR3 region is CASRSGTGSEKLFF. The CDR3 nucleotides are TGTGCCAGCAGATCCGGGACAGGGAGTGAAAAACTGTTTTTT.

This clonotype was counted at least ten times. This chain links TRBV30 with TRBJ1-5, with a weak D call TRBD1 (6 bases). Trimming took 0 bases from V and 2 from J, leaving 11 bases between them. This CDR3 region has 15 residues. Germline values: CDR1 GTSNPN, CDR2 SVGIG (reference sequence). The CDR3 region is CAWSVSRQGNQPQHF. For the CDR3, the DNA is TGTGCCTGGAGTGTCAGTAGACAGGGCAATCAGCCCCAGCATTTT.

This clonotype was observed many times. The chain combines TRBV5-1 with TRBJ1-1; 11 bases align to TRBD1. Trimming at V came to 4 bases and at J to 6 bases, leaving 5 bases not matched to a gene. The length of the CDR3 is 14 residues. Germline V CDR1 and CDR2: SGHRS, YFSETQ. The CDR3 bases are TGCGCCAGCAGCGGCGGGACAGGGGGAGCTGAAGCTTTCTTT. Translation: CASSGGTGGAEAFF.

V gene TRBV11-2 combines with J gene TRBJ2-7; 7 bases line up with TRBD1. V shed 5 bases and J 3 bases; nucleotides not matched to a gene: 10. The CDR3 is 15 residues long. Germline V CDR1 and CDR2: SGHAT, FQNNGV. CDR3 in DNA: TGTGCCAGCAGCGCCGGTGCAGGGGGTATCTACGAGCAGTACTTC. Translating it yields CASSAGAGGIYEQYF.

This clonotype was found many times. J is TRBJ2-7 and V is TRBV5-1; 10 bases align to TRBD2. V shed 0 bases and J 3 bases; nucleotides not matched to a gene: 0. Germline loops: CDR1 SGHRS, CDR2 YFSETQ. The CDR3 has 14 residues. In nucleotides, the CDR3 is TGCGCCAGCAGCTTGGAGCGGGAGGGCTACGAGCAGTACTTC. Residues: CASSLEREGYEQYF.

The CDR3 region has the DNA TGTGCCAGCACCTCCTTAGCGGGAGTCTGGAATGAGCAGTTCTTC. Amino acids: CASTSLAGVWNEQFF. The chain joins TRBV7-9 to TRBJ2-1; TRBD2 agrees at 9 bases. Trimming cost V 7 bases and J 7 bases; bases outside gene matches: 11. From germline, CDR1 is SEHNR and CDR2 FQNEAQ (reference sequence). There are 15 residues in the CDR3.

This clonotype appeared many times. The rearrangement links TRBV7-8 to TRBJ1-2; 9 bases align to TRBD1. With 4 bases clipped from V and 9 bases from J, the junction kept 9 bases outside the gene matches. This CDR3 has 14 amino acids. The germline CDR1 and CDR2 sequences are SGHVS and FQNEAQ. The CDR3 DNA is TGTGCCAGCAGCTCGACAGGGGGAGGCCTGAGCTACACCTTC. The encoded protein is CASSSTGGGLSYTF.

This clonotype was seen more than once but under ten times. V gene TRBV6-2 or TRBV6-3 combines with J gene TRBJ2-7, with 8 bases fitting TRBD2. The CDR3 covers 15 residues. Germline V gives CDR1 MNHEY, CDR2 SVGEGT. Unmatched junction bases numbered 10, after V lost 5 bases and J lost 4 bases. The CDR3 DNA sequence: TGTGCCAGCAGTAGAGGATCCAGCGGGAGTTACGAGCAGTACTTC. Translating it yields CASSRGSSGSYEQYF.

This clonotype was detected many times. This chain uses TRBV27 with TRBJ1-5; D is uncertain. The germline V gene encodes CDR1 MNHEY and CDR2 SMNVEV (reference sequence). V lost 6 bases and J 6 bases, leaving 15 bases between the germline ends. The CDR3 consists of 14 residues. The CDR3 loop is CASSHGPGGQPQHF. In nucleotides, the CDR3 is TGTGCCAGCAGCCATGGCCCAGGAGGTCAGCCCCAGCATTTT.

This clonotype was seen repeatedly, ten times or more. V and J are TRBV5-1 and TRBJ2-1; D gene uncertain. The V gene's germline CDR1 is SGHRS and CDR2 YFSETQ. V lost 2 bases, J lost 5 bases, and 2 bases lay in between. This CDR3 comprises 11 residues. The CDR3 DNA sequence: TGCGCCAGCAGCTTCAACAATGAGCAGTTCTTC. This gives the protein CASSFNNEQFF.